This T cell receptor (beta chain) was recorded in a study of T cells in Graves' hyperthyroidism and ophthalmopathy. The germline V gene encodes CDR1 SGHRS and CDR2 YFSETQ. V dropped 0 bases and J dropped 0; count of bases not matched to a gene: 9. The CDR3 runs 18 residues. Amplification targeted TCR beta CDR3 regions from RNA transcripts. TCR CDR3 regions were first amplified by RT-PCR with HTBI primers. TCRdb used MiXCR to reprocess the multiplex PCR reads, holding one entry per CDR3 protein. The sample records 550,000 to 650,000 distinct CDR3 sequences, around 15% being singletons. Sequencing was carried out using blood. The sequence was obtained from a woman between 40 and 50 years old with Graves' hyperthyroidism. The chain joins TRBV5-1 to TRBJ2-7; the match to TRBD2 covers 10 bases. DNA for the CDR3: TGCGCCAGCAGCTTGGCGACCACTAGCGGGATAAGCTCCTACGAGCAGTACTTC. This codes for CASSLATTSGISSYEQYF.